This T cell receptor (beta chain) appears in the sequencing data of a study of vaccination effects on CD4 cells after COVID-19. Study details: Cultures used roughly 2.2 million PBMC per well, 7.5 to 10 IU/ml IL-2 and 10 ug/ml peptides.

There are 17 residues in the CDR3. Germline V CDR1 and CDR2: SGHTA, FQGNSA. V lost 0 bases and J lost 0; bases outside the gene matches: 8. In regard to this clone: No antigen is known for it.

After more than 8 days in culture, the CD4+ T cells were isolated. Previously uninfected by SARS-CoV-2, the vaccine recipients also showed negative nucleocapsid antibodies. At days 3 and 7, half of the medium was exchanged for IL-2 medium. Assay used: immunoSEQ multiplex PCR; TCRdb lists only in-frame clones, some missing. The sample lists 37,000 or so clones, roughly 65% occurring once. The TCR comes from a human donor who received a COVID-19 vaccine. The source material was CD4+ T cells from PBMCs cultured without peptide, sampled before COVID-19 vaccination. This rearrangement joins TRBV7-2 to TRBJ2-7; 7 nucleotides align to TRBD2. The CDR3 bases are TGTGCCAGCAGCTTAGCGCTGCTAGCGGATAGCTCCTACGAGCAGTACTTC. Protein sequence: CASSLALLADSSYEQYF.